The 8 T cell receptor beta chains below were found in one sample sequenced in a study of blood T cell repertoires in COVID-19. Sequencing used immunoSEQ multiplex PCR; TCRdb keeps in-frame clones, though not all of them. The table shows about 68,000 clones, with roughly nine tenths occurring only once. The sequencing sample was made of peripheral blood. These receptors originate from a middle-aged man with acute or convalescent COVID-19.

The J gene is TRBJ2-2, the V gene TRBV7-2, with TRBD1 as a possible D gene (5 bases). This CDR3 is 15 amino acids long. V was shortened by 1 base and J by 7 bases, with 13 bases between the two germline ends. Germline CDR1 reads SGHTA; CDR2 reads FQGNSA. The CDR3 DNA sequence: TGTGCCAGCAGCTTAGGTTCAGGGTGGAACGGGGAGCTGTTTTTT. As protein: CASSLGSGWNGELFF.

The chain uses TRBV10-3 and TRBJ1-5; maybe TRBD1 (6 bases). V was cut by 3 bases and J by 3 bases, with 12 bases left in between. The CDR3 totals 15 residues. CDR1 and CDR2 (germline): ENHRY, SYGVKD. The CDR3 bases are TGTGCCATCAGTGACGTGGACAGCAACAATCAGCCCCAGCATTTT. Residues: CAISDVDSNNQPQHF.

The chain recombines TRBV15 with TRBJ2-1; 7 bases fit TRBD2. CDR1 and CDR2 (germline): LNHNV, YYDKDF (reference sequence). The CDR3 loop spans 16 amino acids. The trim removed 0 bases at V and 2 bases at J, leaving 4 bases unmatched. The CDR3 DNA sequence: TGTGCCACCAGCAGAGATGCGGGAGACCCCTACAATGAGCAGTTCTTC. It is translated as CATSRDAGDPYNEQFF.

This clone was recorded only once. The rearrangement uses TRBV5-4 and TRBJ2-1; tentative D call: TRBD2 (6 bases). Germline V gene sequence: CDR1 SGHNT, CDR2 YYREEE (reference sequence). The length of the CDR3 is 15 residues. V was clipped by 1 base and J by 2 bases, with 10 bases between them. CDR3 nucleotides: TGTGCCAGCAGCTTGAGCCGGGAGCCCTACAATGAGCAGTTCTTC. Its protein is CASSLSREPYNEQFF.

This chain links TRBV25-1 with TRBJ2-1; 10 nucleotides agree with TRBD2. CDR3 length equals 16 residues. The germline V gene has CDR1 MGHDK and CDR2 SYGVNS. The J segment lost 2 bases and the V segment lost 4 bases, leaving 5 bases of the junction unmatched. The CDR3, as DNA: TGTGCCAGCAGTGCGAGGACTAGCGGTACCTACAATGAGCAGTTCTTC. Residues: CASSARTSGTYNEQFF. Full variable domain (rest looked up from reference TRBV25-1 and TRBJ2-1): EADIYQTPRYLVIGTGKKITLECSQTMGHDKMYWYQQDPGMELHLIHYSYGVNSTEKGDLSSESTVSRIRTEHFPLTLESARPSHTSQYLCASSARTSGTYNEQFFGPGTRLTVL.

V and J are TRBV5-1 and TRBJ2-7; tentative D call: TRBD2 (5 bases). CDR3 size: 13 residues. The germline V and J ends were trimmed by 3 bases and 7 bases, with 14 bases remaining between them. Looked up from germline, CDR1 is SGHRS and CDR2 is YFSETQ. The CDR3 is CASSYGLLWEQYF. Written as DNA, the CDR3 is TGCGCCAGCAGCTACGGACTCCTCTGGGAGCAGTACTTC.

The rearrangement links TRBV28 to TRBJ1-4; 7 nucleotides line up with TRBD1. Losses at the gene ends were 7 bases for V and 0 bases for J; bases not matched to a gene: 8. The germline V gene encodes CDR1 MDHEN and CDR2 SYDVKM. This CDR3 region has 16 residues. The DNA for the CDR3 is TGTGCCAGCAAAAAGGGGGCAGGGGCAACTAATGAAAAACTGTTTTTT. Its translation is CASKKGAGATNEKLFF.

This chain links TRBV3-1 (or the pseudogene TRBV3-2) with TRBJ2-7; 12 nucleotides align to TRBD2. This CDR3 comprises 14 residues. CDR1 is LGHDT, CDR2 YNNKEL, per germline (reference sequence). V trimming: 3 bases; J trimming: 4 bases; junction bases outside the gene matches: 1. CDR3 protein: CASSHGTSGYEQYF. The CDR3 bases are TGTGCCAGCAGCCACGGGACTAGCGGGTACGAGCAGTACTTC.